The 9 T cell receptor beta chains given below trace back to one sample, sequenced in a study of regulatory T cells in long-lasting Graves disease. Assembly of TCR beta libraries relied on iRepertoire HTBI primers together with Arm-PCR of CDR3 regions. TCRdb reprocessed the multiplex PCR reads with MiXCR, giving one entry per CDR3 protein. The sample holds some 560,000 distinct CDR3 sequences, roughly 16% seen once. The time point denotes: newly diagnosed GD, antithyroid drugs for less than 3 months. PBMCs were the source of the RNA used for TCR sequencing. The same specimen was also included in a second study, on T cells in Graves' hyperthyroidism and ophthalmopathy.

Sequenced here: peripheral blood mononuclear cells (PBMCs), sampled at new diagnosis, from a patient treated with antithyroid drugs. The receptors stem from a woman aged 40 to 65 with Graves disease.

This clonotype was seen ten or more times. The J gene is TRBJ2-3, the V gene TRBV6-1, with D maybe TRBD2 (5 bases). Germline values: CDR1 MNHNS, CDR2 SASEGT. This CDR3 contains 14 residues. V was clipped by 6 bases and J by 0 bases, with 10 bases between them. The CDR3 sequence is CASSRPGSTDTQYF. CDR3 bases: TGTGCCAGCAGCCGCCCGGGGAGCACAGATACGCAGTATTTT.

This clonotype was observed a handful of times. The CDR3 reads CASSSNPGQGFGEQFF. Written as DNA, the CDR3 is TGTGCCAGTAGCTCAAATCCGGGACAGGGGTTCGGTGAGCAGTTCTTC. The genes are TRBV19 and TRBJ2-1, with 10 positions matching TRBD1. Germline V gives CDR1 LNHDA, CDR2 SQIVND (reference sequence). The length of the CDR3 is 16 residues. Losses at the gene ends were 6 bases for V and 9 bases for J; bases not matched to a gene: 14.

This clonotype was found many times. The chain is built from TRBV7-2 and TRBJ2-1; 8 bases map to TRBD2. Germline CDR1 reads SGHTA; CDR2 reads FQGNSA. The CDR3 contains 17 residues. Germline trimming cut 1 base from V and 6 bases from J; bases unmatched to any gene: 11. This CDR3 reads CASSLGRGQRGSNEQFF. The CDR3 DNA follows: TGTGCCAGCAGCTTAGGGCGGGGCCAGCGGGGGAGCAATGAGCAGTTCTTC.

The chain recombines TRBV6-1 with TRBJ2-1; no definite D call. Per the germline V gene, CDR1 is MNHNS and CDR2 is SASEGT. CDR3 length: 12 amino acids. V lost 3 bases and J lost 9, with 9 bases in between. The CDR3 protein is CASSDSLPEQFF. DNA of the CDR3: TGTGCCAGCAGTGATAGCCTCCCTGAGCAGTTCTTC.

The chain employs TRBV12-3 or TRBV12-4 and TRBJ1-6; TRBD1 might be the D (5 bases). Trimming left V 7 bases short and J 2 bases short, with 18 bases between. The CDR3 is 17 residues long. CDR3 nucleotides: TGTGCCAGCATGCTTGTTGGGGGAATTACCTATAATTCACCCCTCCACTTT. Amino acid sequence: CASMLVGGITYNSPLHF.

This clonotype came up many times. The chain recombines TRBV5-1 with TRBJ2-3, with TRBD2 matching over 8 bases. J lost 5 bases, V lost 7 bases, and 15 bases had no gene match. The CDR3 spans 16 residues. CDR1 is SGHRS and CDR2 is YFSETQ in the germline V gene. In DNA, the CDR3 is TGCGCCAGCGGGGCGGGGGGCCCTGTTGGTAAAGATACGCAGTATTTT. The encoded protein is CASGAGGPVGKDTQYF.

This clonotype came up many times. The genes are TRBV19 and TRBJ2-1; 11 positions agree with TRBD1. The CDR3 sequence is 16 residues long. CDR1 and CDR2 (germline): LNHDA, SQIVND (reference sequence). V shed 5 bases and J 5 bases; nucleotides not matched to a gene: 8. DNA for the CDR3: TGTGCCAGTAGTTCACTACCGGGACAGGGGGACAATGAGCAGTTCTTC. Amino acids: CASSSLPGQGDNEQFF. Full variable domain (rest looked up from reference TRBV19 and TRBJ2-1): DGGITQSPKYLFRKEGQNVTLSCEQNLNHDAMYWYRQDPGQGLRLIYYSQIVNDFQKGDIAEGYSVSREKKESFPLTVTSAQKNPTAFYLCASSSLPGQGDNEQFFGPGTRLTVL.

This clonotype has ten or more counts. The chain couples TRBV7-2 to TRBJ2-7; D call uncertain. V lost 0 bases, J lost 3 bases, and 9 bases lay in between. The CDR3 extends over 14 amino acids. Germline V gene sequence: CDR1 SGHTA, CDR2 FQGNSA. CDR3 nucleotide sequence: TGTGCCAGCAGCTTAGCGACGGTCCTCTACGAGCAGTACTTC. As protein: CASSLATVLYEQYF.

The chain recombines TRBV7-9 with TRBJ1-6; D is possibly TRBD1 (6 bases). The germline V gene has CDR1 SEHNR and CDR2 FQNEAQ (reference sequence). The CDR3 contains 16 residues. The V end lost 4 bases, the J end lost 5 bases, and 15 bases lay between the germline ends. The CDR3 DNA reads as TGTGCCAGCAGCTCCCCCGGGAGGGGGAATAATTCACCCCTCCACTTT. It is translated as CASSSPGRGNNSPLHF.